This TCR beta chain was recovered during a study of cytotoxic CD8 clonotypes in ibrutinib-treated CLL. In the study overall: Partial response occurred in about 25 patients and complete response in 2; at median around 70 months, approximately 15 remained remitted and about 12 progressed. An average of about 250,000 productive templates and approximately 91,000 productive rearrangements was obtained per sample.

CDR1 and CDR2 from the germline V gene are LGHNA and YSLEER. The ends lost 4 bases at V and 2 bases at J; junction bases unmatched: 2. The CDR3 spans 14 residues. Sequencing was designed to attain a depth spanning 1 in 200,000 to 1 in 1 million T cells. Sequenced by immunoSEQ multiplex PCR; TCRdb stores in-frame clones only, minus some. The sample has around 310,000 clones; 70% to 80% are singletons. The receptor's source is a human donor with chronic lymphocytic leukemia. Sample: PBMCs, taken before ibrutinib treatment. The rearrangement uses TRBV4-3 and TRBJ2-1, with TRBD2 identical over 7 bases. CDR3 loop: CASSPSGTYNEQFF. As DNA, the CDR3 is TGCGCCAGCAGCCCTAGCGGAACCTACAATGAGCAGTTCTTC.